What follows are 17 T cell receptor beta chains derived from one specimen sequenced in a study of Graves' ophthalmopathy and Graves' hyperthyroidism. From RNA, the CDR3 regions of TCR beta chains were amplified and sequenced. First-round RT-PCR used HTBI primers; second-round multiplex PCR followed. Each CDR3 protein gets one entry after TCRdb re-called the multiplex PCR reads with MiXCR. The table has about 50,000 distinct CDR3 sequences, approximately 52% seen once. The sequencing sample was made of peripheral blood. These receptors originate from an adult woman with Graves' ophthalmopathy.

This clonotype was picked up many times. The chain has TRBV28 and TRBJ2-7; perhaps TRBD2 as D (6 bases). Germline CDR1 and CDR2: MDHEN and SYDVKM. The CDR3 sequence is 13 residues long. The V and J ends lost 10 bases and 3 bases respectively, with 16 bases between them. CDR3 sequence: CATCGGDHYEQYF. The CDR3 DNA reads TGTGCCACCTGTGGAGGGGACCACTACGAGCAGTACTTC.

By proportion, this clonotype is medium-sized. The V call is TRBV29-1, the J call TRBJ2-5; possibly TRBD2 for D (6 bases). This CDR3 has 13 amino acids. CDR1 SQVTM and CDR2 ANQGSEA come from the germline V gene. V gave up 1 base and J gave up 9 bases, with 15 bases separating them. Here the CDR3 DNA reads TGCAGCGTTGAAGGGGGCGGGGTCGAATCCCAGTACTTC. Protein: CSVEGGGVESQYF.

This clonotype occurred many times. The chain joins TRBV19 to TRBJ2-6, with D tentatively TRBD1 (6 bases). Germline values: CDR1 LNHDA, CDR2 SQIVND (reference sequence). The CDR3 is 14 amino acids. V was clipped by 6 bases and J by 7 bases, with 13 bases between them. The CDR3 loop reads CASSETGLANVLTF. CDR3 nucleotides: TGTGCCAGTAGCGAAACAGGGCTCGCCAACGTCCTGACTTTC.

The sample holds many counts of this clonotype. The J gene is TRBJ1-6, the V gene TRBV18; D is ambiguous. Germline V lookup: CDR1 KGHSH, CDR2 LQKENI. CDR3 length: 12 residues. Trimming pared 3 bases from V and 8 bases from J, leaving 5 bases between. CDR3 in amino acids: CASSPGDSPLHF. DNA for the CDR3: TGTGCCAGCTCACCGGGTGATTCACCCCTCCACTTT.

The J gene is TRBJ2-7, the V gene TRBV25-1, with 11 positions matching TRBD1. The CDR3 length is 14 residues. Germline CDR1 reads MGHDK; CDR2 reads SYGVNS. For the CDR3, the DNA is TGTGCTAGAGAGGGGACAGGGGGGCGCTACGAGCAGTACTTC. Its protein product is CAREGTGGRYEQYF.

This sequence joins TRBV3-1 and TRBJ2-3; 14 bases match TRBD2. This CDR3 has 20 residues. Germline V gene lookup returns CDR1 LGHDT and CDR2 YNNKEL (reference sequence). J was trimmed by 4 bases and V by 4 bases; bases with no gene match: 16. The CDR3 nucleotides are TGTGCCAGCAGCCTAATAGAGACTAGCGGGAGGGCCGAGACCCCAGATACGCAGTATTTT. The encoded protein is CASSLIETSGRAETPDTQYF.

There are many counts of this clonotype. CDR3 bases: TGTGCCAGTAGTGTACAGGTCATGAACACTGAAGCTTTCTTT. Translated, it gives CASSVQVMNTEAFF. This chain connects TRBV19 to TRBJ1-1, with a possible D match to TRBD1 (5 bases). The CDR3 covers 14 residues. CDR1 and CDR2 (germline): LNHDA, SQIVND (reference sequence). Trimming left V 5 bases short and J 0 bases short, with 10 bases between. Together with reference TRBV19 and TRBJ1-1, the CDR3 gives the full variable domain: DGGITQSPKYLFRKEGQNVTLSCEQNLNHDAMYWYRQDPGQGLRLIYYSQIVNDFQKGDIAEGYSVSREKKESFPLTVTSAQKNPTAFYLCASSVQVMNTEAFFGQGTRLTVV.

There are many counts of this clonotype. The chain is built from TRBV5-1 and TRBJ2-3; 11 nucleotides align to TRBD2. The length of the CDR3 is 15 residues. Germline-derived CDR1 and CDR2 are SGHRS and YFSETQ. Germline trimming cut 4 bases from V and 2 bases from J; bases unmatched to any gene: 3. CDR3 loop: CASSVSGRATDTQYF. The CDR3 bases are TGCGCCAGCAGCGTTAGCGGGAGGGCCACAGATACGCAGTATTTT.

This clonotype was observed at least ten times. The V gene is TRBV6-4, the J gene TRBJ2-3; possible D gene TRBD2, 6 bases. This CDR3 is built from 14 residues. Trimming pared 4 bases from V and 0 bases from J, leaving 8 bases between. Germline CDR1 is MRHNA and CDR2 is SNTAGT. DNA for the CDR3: TGTGCCAGCAGTGCCGGGACTAGCACAGATACGCAGTATTTT. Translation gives CASSAGTSTDTQYF.

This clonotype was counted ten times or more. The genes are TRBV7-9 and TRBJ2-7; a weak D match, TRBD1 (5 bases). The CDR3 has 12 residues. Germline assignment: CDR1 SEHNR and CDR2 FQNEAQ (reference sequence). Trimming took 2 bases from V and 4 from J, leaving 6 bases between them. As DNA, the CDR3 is TGTGCCAGCAGCTTAAGGGGTTACGAGCAGTACTTC. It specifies CASSLRGYEQYF. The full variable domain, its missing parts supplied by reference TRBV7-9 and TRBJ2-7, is DTGVSQNPRHKITKRGQNVTFRCDPISEHNRLYWYRQTLGQGPEFLTYFQNEAQLEKSRLLSDRFSAERPKGSFSTLEIQRTEQGDSAMYLCASSLRGYEQYFGPGTRLTVT.

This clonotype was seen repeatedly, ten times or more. CDR3 residues: CASSQRLAGGSDTQYF. The CDR3 DNA reads as TGTGCCAGCAGCCAAAGACTAGCGGGAGGCTCAGATACGCAGTATTTT. This rearrangement joins TRBV7-9 to TRBJ2-3; TRBD2 agrees at 13 bases. Germline V gene data show CDR1 as SEHNR and CDR2 as FQNEAQ (reference sequence). Unmatched junction bases numbered 6, after V lost 5 bases and J lost 4 bases. This CDR3 is 16 amino acids long.

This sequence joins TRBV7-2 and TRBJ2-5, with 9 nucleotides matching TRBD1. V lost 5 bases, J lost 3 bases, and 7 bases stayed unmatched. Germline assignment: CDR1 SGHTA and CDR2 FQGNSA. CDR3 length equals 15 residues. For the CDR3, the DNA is TGTGCCAGCAGCCCAAGGGGACAGGGTGAAGAGACCCAGTACTTC. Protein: CASSPRGQGEETQYF.

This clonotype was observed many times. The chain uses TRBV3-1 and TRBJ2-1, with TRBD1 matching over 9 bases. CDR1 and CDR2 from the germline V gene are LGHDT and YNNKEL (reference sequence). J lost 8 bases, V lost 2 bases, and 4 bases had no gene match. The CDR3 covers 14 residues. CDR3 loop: CASSQWDREDEQFF. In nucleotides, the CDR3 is TGTGCCAGCAGCCAATGGGACAGGGAAGATGAGCAGTTCTTC.

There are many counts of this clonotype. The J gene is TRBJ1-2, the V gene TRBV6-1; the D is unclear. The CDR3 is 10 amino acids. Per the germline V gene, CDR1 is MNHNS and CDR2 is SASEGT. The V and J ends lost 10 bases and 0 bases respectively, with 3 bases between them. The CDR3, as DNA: TGTGCCACCACTAACTATGGCTACACCTTC. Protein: CATTNYGYTF.

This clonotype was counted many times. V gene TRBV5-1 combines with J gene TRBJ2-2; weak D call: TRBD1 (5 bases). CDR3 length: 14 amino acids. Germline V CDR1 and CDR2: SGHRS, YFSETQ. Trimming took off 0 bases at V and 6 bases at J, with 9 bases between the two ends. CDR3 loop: CASSLVQGPGELFF. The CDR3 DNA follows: TGCGCCAGCAGCTTGGTTCAGGGTCCCGGGGAGCTGTTTTTT. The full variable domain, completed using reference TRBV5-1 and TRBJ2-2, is KAGVTQTPRYLIKTRGQQVTLSCSPISGHRSVSWYQQTPGQGLQFLFEYFSETQRNKGNFPGRFSGRQFSNSRSEMNVSTLELGDSALYLCASSLVQGPGELFFGEGSRLTVL.

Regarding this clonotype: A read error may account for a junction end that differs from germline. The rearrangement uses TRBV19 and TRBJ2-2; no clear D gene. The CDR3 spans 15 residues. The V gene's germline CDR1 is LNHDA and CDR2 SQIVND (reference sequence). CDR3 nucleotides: TGTGCTAGTAGTATAGACCCGGTTCTTGCCGGGGAGCTGTTTTTT. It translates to CASSIDPVLAGELFF.

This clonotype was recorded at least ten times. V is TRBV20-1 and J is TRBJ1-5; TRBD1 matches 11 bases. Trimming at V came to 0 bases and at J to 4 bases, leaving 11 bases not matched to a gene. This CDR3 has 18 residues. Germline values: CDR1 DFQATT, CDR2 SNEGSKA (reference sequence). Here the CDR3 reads CSARELMDRGLWNQPQHF. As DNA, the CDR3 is TGCAGTGCTAGAGAACTCATGGACAGGGGGCTTTGGAATCAGCCCCAGCATTTT.